This TCR beta chain is drawn from a study of blood T cell repertoires in COVID-19. Whole-study context: The United States, Italy and Spain supplied acute and convalescent COVID-19 samples. PBMCs, B-cell-depleted T cells, or T cells provided the cDNA or gDNA that made up the material.

This CDR3 is 15 amino acids long. After removal of 0 bases from V and 4 bases from J, the junction contained 4 bases not matched to a gene. Per germline, CDR1 MGHRA and CDR2 YSYEKL. This table comes from immunoSEQ multiplex PCR, and its TCRdb copy is limited to in-frame clones, with some not included. The data show 250,000 to 350,000 clones, roughly nine tenths seen once. The chain couples TRBV4-1 to TRBJ2-3, with 7 nucleotides matching TRBD1. The specimen was peripheral blood. The sequence came from a man between 18 and 29 years old with active or convalescent COVID-19. CDR3 residues: CASSQEVQGADTQYF. In nucleotides, the CDR3 is TGCGCCAGCAGCCAAGAAGTTCAGGGGGCAGATACGCAGTATTTT.